The T cell receptor (beta chain) described here comes from a study of Ad26.COV2.S vaccination and SARS-CoV-2 variants. On the study more broadly: Enrollment placed the donor in the COV1001 Ad26.COV2.S trial arm.

Germline V CDR1 and CDR2: SGHTA, FQGTGA. V lost 4 bases to trimming and J lost 1 base, with 13 bases between them. The CDR3 loop spans 15 amino acids. Documented treatment: 15 to 20 received Ad26.COV2.S at low or high dose, single or two shots; about 5 received placebo; per-sample allocation not given. Day 63 after the first vaccine or placebo injection was the time point for sampling. A note on this clone: Its antigen is as yet unknown.

TCRdb keeps only in-frame clones here, not all; method: immunoSEQ multiplex PCR. The table includes a few hundred thousand clones, 83% detected once. Whole-study results and caveats: Placebo recipients had lower spike-specific TCR breadth than vaccine recipients.

The source was peripheral blood, collected in a trial of Ad26.COV2.S vaccine versus placebo. The receptor comes from a person between 18 and 60 years old who received the Ad26.COV2.S COVID-19 vaccine or a placebo. The chain is built from TRBV7-3 and TRBJ1-1, with D perhaps TRBD1 (5 bases). CDR3 in amino acids: CASSSGTGRNTEAFF. DNA of the CDR3: TGTGCCAGCAGCTCGGGGACGGGGAGGAACACTGAAGCTTTCTTT. Variable domain in full (rest from reference TRBV7-3 and TRBJ1-1): GAGVSQTPSNKVTEKGKYVELRCDPISGHTALYWYRQSLGQGPEFLIYFQGTGAADDSGLPNDRFFAVRPEGSVSTLKIQRTERGDSAVYLCASSSGTGRNTEAFFGQGTRLTVV.